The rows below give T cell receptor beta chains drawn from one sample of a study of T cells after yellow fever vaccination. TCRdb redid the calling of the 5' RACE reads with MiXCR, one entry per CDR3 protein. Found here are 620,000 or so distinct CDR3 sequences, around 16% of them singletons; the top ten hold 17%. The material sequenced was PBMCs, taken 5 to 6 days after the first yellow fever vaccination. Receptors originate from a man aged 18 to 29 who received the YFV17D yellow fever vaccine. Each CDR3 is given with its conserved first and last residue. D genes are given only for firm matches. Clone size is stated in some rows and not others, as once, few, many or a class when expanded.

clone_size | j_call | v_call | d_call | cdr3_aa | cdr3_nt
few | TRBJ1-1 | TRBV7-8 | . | CASSLAEINTEAFF | TGTGCCAGCAGCTTAGCAGAGATCAACACTGAAGCTTTCTTT
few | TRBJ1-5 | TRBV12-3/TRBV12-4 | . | CASSLDSGSQHF | TGTGCCAGCAGTTTAGATTCTGGGTCCCAGCATTTT
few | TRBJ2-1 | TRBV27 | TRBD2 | CATAQRGSYNEQFF | TGTGCCACCGCCCAGCGGGGCTCCTACAATGAGCAGTTCTTC
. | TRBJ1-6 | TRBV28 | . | CASSPNVGPLHF | TGTGCCAGCAGCCCTAACGTGGGTCCCCTCCACTTT
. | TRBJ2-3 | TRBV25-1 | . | CASISGPKEDSDRDTQYF | TGTGCCAGCATCTCGGGCCCGAAAGAGGACAGTGACCGGGATACGCAGTATTTT
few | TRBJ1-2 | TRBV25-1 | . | CASSEYLGAENYGYTF | TGTGCCAGCAGTGAATATTTAGGGGCAGAGAACTATGGCTACACCTTC
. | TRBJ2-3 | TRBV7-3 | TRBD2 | CASSLIGGGSTDTQYF | TGTGCCAGCAGCTTAATTGGCGGGGGTAGCACAGATACGCAGTATTTT
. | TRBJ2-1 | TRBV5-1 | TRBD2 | CASSLTPGLAGGEQFF | TGCGCCAGCAGCTTAACCCCGGGACTAGCGGGGGGTGAGCAGTTCTTC
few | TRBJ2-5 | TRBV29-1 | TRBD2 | CSVPTSGRETQYF | TGCAGCGTGCCGACTAGCGGGCGGGAGACCCAGTACTTC
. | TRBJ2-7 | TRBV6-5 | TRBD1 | CASSYSSGGYSYEQYF | TGTGCCAGCAGTTATTCGTCAGGGGGTTACTCCTACGAGCAGTACTTC
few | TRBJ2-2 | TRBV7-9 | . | CASSQGLRLNGLFF | TGTGCCAGCAGCCAGGGACTCCGTCTTAACGGGCTGTTTTTT
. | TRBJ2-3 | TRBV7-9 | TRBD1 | CASSPATGRGTDTQYF | TGTGCCAGCAGCCCGGCGACAGGGCGAGGCACAGATACGCAGTATTTT
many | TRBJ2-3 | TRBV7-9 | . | CASSASTDTQYF | TGTGCCAGCAGCGCTAGCACAGATACGCAGTATTTT
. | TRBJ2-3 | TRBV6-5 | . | CASSYSARGGGDTQYF | TGTGCCAGCAGTTACTCGGCCAGGGGGGGCGGAGATACGCAGTATTTT
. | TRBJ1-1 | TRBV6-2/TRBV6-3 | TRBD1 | CASLGQGFSSGAFF | TGTGCCAGCTTGGGACAGGGGTTTAGCAGTGGAGCTTTCTTT
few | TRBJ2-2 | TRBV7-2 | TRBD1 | CASSPFRGPRTGELFF | TGTGCCAGCAGCCCCTTCAGGGGGCCAAGAACCGGGGAGCTGTTTTTT
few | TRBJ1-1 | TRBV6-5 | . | CASSSQFGAVGNTEAFF | TGTGCCAGCAGTTCCCAGTTTGGGGCTGTGGGTAACACTGAAGCTTTCTTT
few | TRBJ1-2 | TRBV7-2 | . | CASSLSRGGGYTF | TGTGCCAGCAGCTTAAGCCGGGGAGGTGGCTACACCTTC
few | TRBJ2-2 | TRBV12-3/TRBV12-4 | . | CASSLIWGAGELFF | TGTGCCAGCAGTTTAATTTGGGGAGCCGGGGAGCTGTTTTTT
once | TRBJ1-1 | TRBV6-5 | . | CASSWDFMNTEAFF | TGTGCCAGCAGTTGGGATTTTATGAACACTGAAGCTTTCTTT
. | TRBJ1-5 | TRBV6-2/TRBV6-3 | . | CASSYVFGVGHQPQHF | TGTGCCAGCAGTTACGTTTTCGGGGTTGGGCATCAGCCCCAGCATTTT
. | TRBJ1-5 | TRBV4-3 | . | CASSQGRGYNQPQHF | TGCGCCAGCAGCCAAGGCAGGGGATACAATCAGCCCCAGCATTTT
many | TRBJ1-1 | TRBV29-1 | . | CSVKGRLGSTEAFF | TGCAGCGTTAAAGGTCGATTGGGGAGCACTGAAGCTTTCTTT
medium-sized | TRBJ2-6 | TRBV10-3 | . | CAISEPRAGFVLTF | TGTGCCATCAGTGAGCCTAGGGCAGGGTTCGTCCTGACTTTC
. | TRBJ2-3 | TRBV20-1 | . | CSARDTYTDTQYF | TGCAGTGCTCGGGACACATACACAGATACGCAGTATTTT
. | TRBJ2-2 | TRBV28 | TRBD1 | CASTTGGAGTGELFF | TGTGCCAGCACAACAGGGGGCGCCGGAACCGGGGAGCTGTTTTTT
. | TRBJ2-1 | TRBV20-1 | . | CSAVDYNEQFF | TGCAGTGCCGTCGATTACAATGAGCAGTTCTTC
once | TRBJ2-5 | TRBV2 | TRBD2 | CASRATSGGPLETQYF | TGTGCCAGCAGGGCGACTAGCGGGGGTCCGCTGGAGACCCAGTACTTC
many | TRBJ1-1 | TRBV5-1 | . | CASSLALGVNTEAFF | TGTGCCAGCAGCTTAGCGCTCGGGGTAAACACTGAAGCTTTCTTT
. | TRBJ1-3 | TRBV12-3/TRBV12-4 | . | CASRRVGGNTIYF | TGTGCCAGCAGGCGGGTGGGAGGAAACACCATATATTTT
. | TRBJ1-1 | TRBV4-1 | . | CASSQAQREAFF | TGCGCCAGCAGCCAAGCCCAGCGTGAAGCTTTCTTT
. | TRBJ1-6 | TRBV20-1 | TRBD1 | CSARGQGVSPLHF | TGCAGTGCTAGGGGACAGGGAGTTTCACCCCTCCACTTT
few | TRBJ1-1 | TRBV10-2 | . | CASTEGLRSEAFF | TGCGCCAGCACCGAAGGTCTCCGCTCTGAAGCTTTCTTT
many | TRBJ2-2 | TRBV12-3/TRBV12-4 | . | CASSSFSAGELFF | TGTGCCAGCAGCTCCTTTAGCGCCGGGGAGCTGTTTTTT
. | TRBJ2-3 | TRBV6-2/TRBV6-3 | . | CASSYLDGPDTQYF | TGTGCCAGCAGTTACTTGGATGGGCCAGATACGCAGTATTTT
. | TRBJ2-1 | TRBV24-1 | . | CATSDTGTTDDNEQFF | TGTGCCACCAGTGATACGGGGACGACAGATGACAATGAGCAGTTCTTC
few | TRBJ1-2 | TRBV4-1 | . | CASSQDGTGDYGYTF | TGCGCCAGCAGCCAAGACGGGACTGGGGACTATGGCTACACCTTC
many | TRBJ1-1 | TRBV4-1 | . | CASSQKDVGNTEAFF | TGCGCCAGCAGCCAAAAGGATGTGGGGAACACTGAAGCTTTCTTT
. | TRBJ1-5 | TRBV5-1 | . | CASSLIGAGNQPQHF | TGCGCCAGCAGCTTGATAGGGGCGGGGAATCAGCCCCAGCATTTT
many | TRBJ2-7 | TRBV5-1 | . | CASSGGAYEQYF | TGCGCCAGCAGCGGGGGTGCCTACGAGCAGTACTTC
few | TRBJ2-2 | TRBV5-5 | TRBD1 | CASSPKTGANTGELFF | TGTGCCAGCAGCCCAAAGACAGGGGCGAACACCGGGGAGCTGTTTTTT
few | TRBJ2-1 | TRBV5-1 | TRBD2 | CASSFSRGGGANEQFF | TGCGCCAGCAGCTTCTCCCGGGGGGGCGGGGCGAATGAGCAGTTCTTC
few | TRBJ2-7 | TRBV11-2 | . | CASSLERGLYF | TGTGCCAGCAGCTTAGAACGGGGGCTGTACTTC
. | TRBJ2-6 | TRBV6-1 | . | CASRLTGDPGANVLTF | TGTGCCAGCAGACTGACGGGAGACCCTGGGGCCAACGTCCTGACTTTC
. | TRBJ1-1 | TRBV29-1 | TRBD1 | CSVKWTGVLRTEAFF | TGCAGCGTCAAATGGACAGGGGTGCTTCGAACTGAAGCTTTCTTT
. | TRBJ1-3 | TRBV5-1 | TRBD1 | CATSGGNEGNTIYF | TGCGCCACCTCAGGGGGCAACGAAGGAAACACCATATATTTT
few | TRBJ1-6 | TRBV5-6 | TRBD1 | CASSSGQGSASPLHF | TGTGCCAGCAGCTCCGGACAGGGATCGGCTTCACCCCTCCACTTT
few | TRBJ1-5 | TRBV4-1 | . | CASSQETSGRSQPQHF | TGCGCCAGCAGCCAAGAGACCTCCGGCCGGAGTCAGCCCCAGCATTTT
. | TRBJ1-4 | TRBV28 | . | CATVKDGVGRSEKLFF | TGTGCCACCGTCAAAGATGGAGTGGGGCGAAGTGAAAAACTGTTTTTT
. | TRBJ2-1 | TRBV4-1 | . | CASSQESGRYVGNEQFF | TGCGCCAGCAGCCAAGAGTCGGGACGATATGTGGGAAATGAGCAGTTCTTC
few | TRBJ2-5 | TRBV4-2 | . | CASSQDIWSKETHQETQYF | TGTGCCAGCAGCCAAGATATCTGGAGTAAGGAGACCCATCAAGAGACCCAGTACTTC
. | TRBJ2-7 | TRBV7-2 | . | CASRPGGGSYEQYF | TGTGCCAGCCGTCCAGGGGGGGGCTCCTACGAGCAGTACTTC
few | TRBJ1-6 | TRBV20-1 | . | CSARATGYSFYSPLHF | TGCAGTGCTAGAGCTACAGGGTACAGTTTCTATTCACCCCTCCACTTT
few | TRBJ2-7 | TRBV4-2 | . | CASSQPTGRAYEQYF | TGTGCCAGCAGCCAACCGACAGGGAGGGCCTACGAGCAGTACTTC
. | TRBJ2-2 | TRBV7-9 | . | CASSKRNTGELFF | TGTGCCAGCAGCAAGCGGAACACCGGGGAGCTGTTTTTT
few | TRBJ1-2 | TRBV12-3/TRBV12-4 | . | CASSLNRRYGYTF | TGTGCCAGCAGTTTGAACAGGCGCTATGGCTACACCTTC
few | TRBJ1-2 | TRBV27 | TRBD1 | CASSLQGIGYGYTF | TGTGCCAGCAGTCTACAGGGGATCGGCTATGGCTACACCTTC